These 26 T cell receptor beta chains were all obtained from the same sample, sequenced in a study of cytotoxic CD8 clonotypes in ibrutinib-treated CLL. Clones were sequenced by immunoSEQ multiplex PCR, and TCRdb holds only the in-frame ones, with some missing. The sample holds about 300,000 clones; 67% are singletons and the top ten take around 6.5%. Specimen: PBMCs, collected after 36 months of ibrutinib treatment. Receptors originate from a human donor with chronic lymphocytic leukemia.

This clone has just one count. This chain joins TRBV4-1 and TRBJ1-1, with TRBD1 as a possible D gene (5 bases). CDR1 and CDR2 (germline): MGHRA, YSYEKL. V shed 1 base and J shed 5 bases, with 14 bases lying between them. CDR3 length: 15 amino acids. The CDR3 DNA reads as TGCGCCAGCAGCCAAGTTGGCCCTCAGGGAACTGAAGCTTTCTTT. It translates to CASSQVGPQGTEAFF.

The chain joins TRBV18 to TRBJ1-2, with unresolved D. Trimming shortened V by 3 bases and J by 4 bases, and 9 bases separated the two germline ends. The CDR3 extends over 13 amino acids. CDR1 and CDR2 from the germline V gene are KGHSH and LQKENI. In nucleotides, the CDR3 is TGTGCCAGCTCACCGGACCGAGGCTATGGCTACACCTTC. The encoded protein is CASSPDRGYGYTF.

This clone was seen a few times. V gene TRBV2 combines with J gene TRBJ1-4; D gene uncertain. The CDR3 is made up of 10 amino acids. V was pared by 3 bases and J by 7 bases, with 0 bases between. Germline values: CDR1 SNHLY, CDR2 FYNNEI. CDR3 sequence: CASSDEKLFF. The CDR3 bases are TGTGCCAGCAGTGATGAAAAACTGTTTTTT.

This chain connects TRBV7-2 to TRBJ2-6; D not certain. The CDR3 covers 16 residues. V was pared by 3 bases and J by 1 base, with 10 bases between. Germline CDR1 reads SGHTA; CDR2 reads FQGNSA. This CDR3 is CASSFFGASGANVLTF. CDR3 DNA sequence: TGTGCCAGCAGCTTCTTCGGAGCATCTGGGGCCAACGTCCTGACTTTC.

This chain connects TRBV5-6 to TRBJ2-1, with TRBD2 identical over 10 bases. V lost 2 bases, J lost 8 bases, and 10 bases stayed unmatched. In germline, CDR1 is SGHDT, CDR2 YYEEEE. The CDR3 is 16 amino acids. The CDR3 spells CASSFLSGRATDEQFF. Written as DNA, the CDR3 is TGTGCCAGCAGCTTCCTGAGCGGGAGGGCCACGGATGAGCAGTTCTTC.

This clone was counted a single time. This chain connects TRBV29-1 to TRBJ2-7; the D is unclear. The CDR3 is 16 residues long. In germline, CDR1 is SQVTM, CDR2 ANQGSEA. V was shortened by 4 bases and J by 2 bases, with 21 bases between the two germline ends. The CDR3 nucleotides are TGCAGCGTTGCATTGGTCGGCCTTCATGGACCCTACGAGCAGTACTTC. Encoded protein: CSVALVGLHGPYEQYF.

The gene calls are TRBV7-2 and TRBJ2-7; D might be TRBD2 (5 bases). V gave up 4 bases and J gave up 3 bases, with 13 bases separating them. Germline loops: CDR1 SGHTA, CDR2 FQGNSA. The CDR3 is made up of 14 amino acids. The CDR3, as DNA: TGTGCCAGCAGCTGGAATTTTGGAGGCTACGAGCAGTACTTC. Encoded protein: CASSWNFGGYEQYF.

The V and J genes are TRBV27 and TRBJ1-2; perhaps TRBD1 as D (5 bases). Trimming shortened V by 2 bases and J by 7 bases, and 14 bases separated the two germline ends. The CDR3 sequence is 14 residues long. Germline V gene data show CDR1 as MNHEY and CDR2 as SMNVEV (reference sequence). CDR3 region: CASSLQQGSVGYTF. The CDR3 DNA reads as TGTGCCAGCAGTTTACAGCAGGGATCCGTTGGCTACACCTTC.

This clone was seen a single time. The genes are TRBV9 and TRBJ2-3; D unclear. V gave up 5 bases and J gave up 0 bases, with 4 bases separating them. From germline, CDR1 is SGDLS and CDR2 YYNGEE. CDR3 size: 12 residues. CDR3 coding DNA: TGTGCCAGCAGACCTAGCACAGATACGCAGTATTTT. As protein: CASRPSTDTQYF. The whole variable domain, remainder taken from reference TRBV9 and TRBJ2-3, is DSGVTQTPKHLITATGQRVTLRCSPRSGDLSVYWYQQSLDQGLQFLIQYYNGEERAKGNILERFSAQQFPDLHSELNLSSLELGDSALYFCASRPSTDTQYFGPGTRLTVL.

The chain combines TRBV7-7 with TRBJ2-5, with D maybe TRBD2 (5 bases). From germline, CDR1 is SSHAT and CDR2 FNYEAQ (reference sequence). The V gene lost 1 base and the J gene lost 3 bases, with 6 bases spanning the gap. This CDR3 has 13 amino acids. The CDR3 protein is CASSLGGKETQYF. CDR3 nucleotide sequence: TGTGCCAGCAGCTTAGGAGGGAAAGAGACCCAGTACTTC.

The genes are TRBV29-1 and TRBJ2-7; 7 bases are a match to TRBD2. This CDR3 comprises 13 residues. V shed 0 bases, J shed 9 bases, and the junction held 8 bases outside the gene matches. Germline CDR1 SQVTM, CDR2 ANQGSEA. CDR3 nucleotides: TGCAGCGTTGAAGATCTCAGAGGGAGGGGGCAGTACTTC. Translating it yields CSVEDLRGRGQYF.

DNA of the CDR3: TGTGCCAGCTCACCCCCGGGACTAGCAGCGGCCCAAGAGACCCAGTACTTC. Protein sequence: CASSPPGLAAAQETQYF. The chain recombines TRBV18 with TRBJ2-5, with 9 bases identical to TRBD2. Germline CDR1 and CDR2: KGHSH and LQKENI. The CDR3 has 17 amino acids. J was trimmed by 1 base and V by 3 bases; bases with no gene match: 9.

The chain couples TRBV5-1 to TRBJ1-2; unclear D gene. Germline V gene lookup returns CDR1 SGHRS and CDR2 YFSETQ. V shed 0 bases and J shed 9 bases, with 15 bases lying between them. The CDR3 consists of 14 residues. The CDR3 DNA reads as TGCGCCAGCAGCTTGGGGACCGGCCCCAATAGCTACACCTTC. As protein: CASSLGTGPNSYTF.

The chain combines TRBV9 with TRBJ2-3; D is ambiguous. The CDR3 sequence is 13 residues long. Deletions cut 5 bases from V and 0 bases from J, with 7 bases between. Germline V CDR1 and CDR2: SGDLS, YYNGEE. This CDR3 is CASSTISTDTQYF. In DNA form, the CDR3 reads TGTGCCAGCAGTACGATAAGCACAGATACGCAGTATTTT.

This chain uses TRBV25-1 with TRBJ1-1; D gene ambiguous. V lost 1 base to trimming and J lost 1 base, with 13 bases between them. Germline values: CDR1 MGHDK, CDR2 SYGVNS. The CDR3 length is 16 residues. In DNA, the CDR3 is TGTGCCAGCAGTGAATCCCCCCCTCAGCAGAACACTGAAGCTTTCTTT. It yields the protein CASSESPPQQNTEAFF.

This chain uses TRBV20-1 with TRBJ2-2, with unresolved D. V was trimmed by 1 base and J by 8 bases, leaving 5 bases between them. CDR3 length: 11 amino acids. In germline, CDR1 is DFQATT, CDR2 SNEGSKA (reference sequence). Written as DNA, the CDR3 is TGCAGTGCTAGAGCTTCGGGGGAGCTGTTTTTT. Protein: CSARASGELFF.

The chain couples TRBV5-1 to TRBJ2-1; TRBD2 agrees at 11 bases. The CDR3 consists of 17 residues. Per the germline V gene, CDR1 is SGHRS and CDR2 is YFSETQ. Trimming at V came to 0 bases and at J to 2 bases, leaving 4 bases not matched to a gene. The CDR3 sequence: CASSLGLAGGPYNEQFF. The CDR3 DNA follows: TGCGCCAGCAGCTTGGGCCTAGCGGGGGGTCCCTACAATGAGCAGTTCTTC.

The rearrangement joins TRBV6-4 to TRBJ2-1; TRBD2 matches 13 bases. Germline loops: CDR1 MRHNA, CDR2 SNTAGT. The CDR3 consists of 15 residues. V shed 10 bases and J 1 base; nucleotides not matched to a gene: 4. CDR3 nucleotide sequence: TGTGCCATCACTAGCGGGAGGGCTTCCTACAATGAGCAGTTCTTC. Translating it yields CAITSGRASYNEQFF.

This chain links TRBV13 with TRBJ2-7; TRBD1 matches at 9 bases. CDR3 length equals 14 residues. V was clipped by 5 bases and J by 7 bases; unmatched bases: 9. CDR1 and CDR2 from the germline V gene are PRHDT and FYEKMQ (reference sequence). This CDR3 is CASSLWDRVKEQYF. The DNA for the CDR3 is TGTGCCAGCAGCCTTTGGGACAGGGTAAAAGAGCAGTACTTC.

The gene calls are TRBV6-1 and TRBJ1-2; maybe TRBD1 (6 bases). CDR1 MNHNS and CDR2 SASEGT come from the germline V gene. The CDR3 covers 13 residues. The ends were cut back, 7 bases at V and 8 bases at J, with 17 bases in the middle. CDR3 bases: TGTGCCAGCAAAGAATGGGGGGCGCAAGGCTACACCTTC. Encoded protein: CASKEWGAQGYTF.

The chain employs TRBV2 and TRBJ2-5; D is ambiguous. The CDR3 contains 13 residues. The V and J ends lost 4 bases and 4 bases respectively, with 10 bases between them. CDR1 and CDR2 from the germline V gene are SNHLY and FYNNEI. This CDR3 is CASSVWRGETQYF. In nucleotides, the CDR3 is TGTGCCAGCAGTGTGTGGCGTGGAGAGACCCAGTACTTC.

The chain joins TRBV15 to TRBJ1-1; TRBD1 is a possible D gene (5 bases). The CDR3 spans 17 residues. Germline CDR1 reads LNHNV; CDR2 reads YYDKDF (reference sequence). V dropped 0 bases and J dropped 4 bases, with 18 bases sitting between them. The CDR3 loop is CATSRDGVGGFATEAFF. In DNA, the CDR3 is TGTGCCACCAGCAGAGATGGCGTGGGGGGTTTCGCCACTGAAGCTTTCTTT. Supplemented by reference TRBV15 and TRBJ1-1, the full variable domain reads DAMVIQNPRYQVTQFGKPVTLSCSQTLNHNVMYWYQQKSSQAPKLLFHYYDKDFNNEADTPDNFQSRRPNTSFCFLDIRSPGLGDTAMYLCATSRDGVGGFATEAFFGQGTRLTVV.

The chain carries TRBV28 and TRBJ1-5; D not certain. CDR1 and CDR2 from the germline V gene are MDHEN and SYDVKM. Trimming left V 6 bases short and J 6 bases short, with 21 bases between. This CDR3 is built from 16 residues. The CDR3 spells CASSPMGVIGPQPQHF. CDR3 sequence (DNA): TGTGCCAGCAGCCCAATGGGCGTCATCGGGCCTCAGCCCCAGCATTTT. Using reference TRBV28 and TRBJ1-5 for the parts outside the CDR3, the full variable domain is DVKVTQSSRYLVKRTGEKVFLECVQDMDHENMFWYRQDPGLGLRLIYFSYDVKMKEKGDIPEGYSVSREKKERFSLILESASTNQTSMYLCASSPMGVIGPQPQHFGDGTRLSIL.

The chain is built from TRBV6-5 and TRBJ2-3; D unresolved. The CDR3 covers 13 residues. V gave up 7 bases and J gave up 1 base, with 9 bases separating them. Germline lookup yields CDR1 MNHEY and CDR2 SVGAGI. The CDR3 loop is CASKMEGTDTQYF. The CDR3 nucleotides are TGTGCCAGCAAGATGGAAGGCACAGATACGCAGTATTTT.

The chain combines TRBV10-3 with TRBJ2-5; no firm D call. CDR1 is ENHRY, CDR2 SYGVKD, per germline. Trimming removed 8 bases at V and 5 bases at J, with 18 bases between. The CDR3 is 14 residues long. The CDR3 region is CAIAPRILKETQYF. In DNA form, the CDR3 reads TGTGCCATCGCGCCTAGGATTTTGAAGGAGACCCAGTACTTC.

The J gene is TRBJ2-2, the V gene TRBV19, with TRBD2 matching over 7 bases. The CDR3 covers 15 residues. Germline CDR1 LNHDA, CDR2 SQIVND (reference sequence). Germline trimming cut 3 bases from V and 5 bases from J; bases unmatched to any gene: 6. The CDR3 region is CASSIRLGGTGELFF. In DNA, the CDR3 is TGTGCCAGTAGTATCCGTCTGGGAGGGACCGGGGAGCTGTTTTTT.